Listed here is a single T cell receptor beta chain. These data belong to a study of OX40 agonist ivuxolimab in advanced cancers. Study overall: Patients were treated with ivuxolimab, an agonistic anti-OX40 (CD134) antibody. Patients received intravenous ivuxolimab every 2 weeks at 0.01 to 10 mg/kg.

Clones were sequenced by immunoSEQ multiplex PCR, and TCRdb holds only the in-frame ones, with some missing. The profile covers about 78,000 clones, with roughly 84% appearing a single time and roughly 0.23% taken by the ten largest. The CDR3 is 15 amino acids. Trimming shortened V by 1 base and J by 0 bases, and 8 bases separated the two germline ends. Per germline, CDR1 SGHDN and CDR2 FVKESK. Sequencing was performed on CD4+ or CD8+ T cells sorted from blood, taken in a trial of the OX40 agonist ivuxolimab. This TCR was sampled from an adult with an advanced solid tumor such as melanoma, head and neck, liver or kidney cancer. This sequence joins TRBV14 and TRBJ2-3, with D possibly TRBD1 on 6 matching bases. Here the CDR3 reads CASSQGDRSTDTQYF. For the CDR3, the DNA is TGTGCCAGCAGCCAAGGAGACAGGAGCACAGATACGCAGTATTTT.